These T cell receptor beta chains were read from a single sample in a study of cytomegalovirus exposure and HLA in healthy donors. Only in-frame clones appear in the TCRdb table, and some are missing; sequencing was by immunoSEQ multiplex PCR. The table includes some 200,000 clones, more than 65% detected once. Sample: PBMCs. The receptor set was obtained from a man aged 18 to 29 in good health and CMV-seronegative. The CDR3 runs from the conserved cysteine through the conserved F or W. A D gene is named only where the DNA matches it firmly. Size tells how often a clone was seen (once, few, many) or the class of an expanded clone, and some rows leave it out.

v_call,clone_size,d_call,j_call,cdr3_aa,cdr3_nt
TRBV7-6,NA,TRBD2,TRBJ2-7,CASSLTTSSSYEQYF,TGTGCCAGCAGCTTAACGACTAGCAGCTCCTACGAGCAGTACTTC
TRBV18,NA,NA,TRBJ2-7,CASSPRIDRGYEQYF,TGTGCCAGCTCACCAAGAATCGATAGGGGTTACGAGCAGTACTTC
TRBV5-1,NA,NA,TRBJ1-1,CASSLGQPNTEAFF,TGCGCCAGCAGCTTAGGACAGCCCAACACTGAAGCTTTCTTT
TRBV4-1,NA,NA,TRBJ1-5,CASSQDGRGYSNQPQHF,TGCGCCAGCAGCCAAGATGGAAGGGGATATAGCAATCAGCCCCAGCATTTT
TRBV2,once,TRBD1,TRBJ2-7,CASSDLGDSSYEQYF,TGTGCCAGCAGTGACTTAGGGGACAGCTCCTACGAGCAGTACTTC
TRBV5-1,NA,TRBD1,TRBJ1-1,CASSLLTGASTEAFF,TGCGCCAGCAGCTTGCTGACAGGGGCTTCCACTGAAGCTTTCTTT
TRBV7-8,once,NA,TRBJ1-1,CASSLPGMNTEAFF,TGTGCCAGCAGCTTACCAGGGATGAACACTGAAGCTTTCTTT
TRBV7-9,few,NA,TRBJ1-3,CASSLGPAGNTIYF,TGTGCCAGCAGCTTAGGTCCAGCTGGAAACACCATATATTTT
TRBV11-2,few,NA,TRBJ1-1,CASSFNRATEAFF,TGTGCCAGCAGCTTTAACAGGGCCACTGAAGCTTTCTTT
TRBV7-9,NA,TRBD1,TRBJ2-1,CASSLARGRNEQFF,TGTGCCAGCAGCTTAGCGAGGGGGCGCAATGAGCAGTTCTTC
TRBV18,NA,NA,TRBJ2-5,CASSPTEETQYF,TGTGCCAGCTCACCCACAGAAGAGACCCAGTACTTC
TRBV27,NA,NA,TRBJ2-3,CASSLDGITTDTQYF,TGTGCCAGCAGTTTAGACGGGATAACTACAGATACGCAGTATTTT
TRBV5-1,NA,NA,TRBJ2-3,CASSNEWSTDTQYF,TGCGCCAGCAGCAACGAGTGGAGCACAGATACGCAGTATTTT
TRBV9,few,NA,TRBJ2-1,CASSESYNEQFF,TGTGCCAGCAGCGAATCTTACAATGAGCAGTTCTTC
TRBV7-2,NA,TRBD2,TRBJ2-3,CASSDMGGGRAYTDTQYF,TGTGCCAGCAGCGACATGGGAGGAGGGAGGGCATACACAGATACGCAGTATTTT
TRBV10-2,NA,TRBD1,TRBJ1-2,CASSEGQGAGGYTF,TGCGCCAGCAGTGAGGGACAGGGGGCGGGTGGCTACACCTTC
TRBV23-1,NA,TRBD1,TRBJ1-1,CASSHHVDREVEAFF,TGCGCCAGCAGTCATCACGTGGACAGGGAAGTAGAAGCTTTCTTT
TRBV18,NA,NA,TRBJ1-5,CASSPVPGNSNQPQHF,TGTGCCAGCTCACCAGTCCCGGGTAATAGCAATCAGCCCCAGCATTTT